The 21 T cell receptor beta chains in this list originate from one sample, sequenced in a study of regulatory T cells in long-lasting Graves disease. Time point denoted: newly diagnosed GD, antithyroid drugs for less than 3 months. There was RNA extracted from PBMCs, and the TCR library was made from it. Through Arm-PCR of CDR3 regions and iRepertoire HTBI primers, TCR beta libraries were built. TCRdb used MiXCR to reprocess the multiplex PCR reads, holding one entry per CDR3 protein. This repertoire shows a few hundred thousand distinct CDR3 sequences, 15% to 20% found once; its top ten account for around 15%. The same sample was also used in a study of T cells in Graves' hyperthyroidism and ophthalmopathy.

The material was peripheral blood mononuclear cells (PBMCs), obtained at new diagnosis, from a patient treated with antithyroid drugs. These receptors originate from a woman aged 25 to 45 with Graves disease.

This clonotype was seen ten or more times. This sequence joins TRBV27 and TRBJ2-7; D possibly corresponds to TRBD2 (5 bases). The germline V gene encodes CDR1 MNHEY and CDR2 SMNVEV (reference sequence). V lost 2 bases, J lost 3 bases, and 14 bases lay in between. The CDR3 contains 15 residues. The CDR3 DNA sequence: TGTGCCAGCAGTTTAGGGCTAGCTGTTAACTACGAGCAGTACTTC. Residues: CASSLGLAVNYEQYF.

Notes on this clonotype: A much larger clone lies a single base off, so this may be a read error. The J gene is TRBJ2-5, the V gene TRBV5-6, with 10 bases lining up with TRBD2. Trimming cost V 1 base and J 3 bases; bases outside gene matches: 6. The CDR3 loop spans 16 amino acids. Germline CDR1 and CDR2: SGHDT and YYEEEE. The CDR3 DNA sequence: TGTGCCAGCAGCTTGACGACTAGCGGGCCAGAAGAGACCCAGTACTTC. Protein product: CASSLTTSGPEETQYF.

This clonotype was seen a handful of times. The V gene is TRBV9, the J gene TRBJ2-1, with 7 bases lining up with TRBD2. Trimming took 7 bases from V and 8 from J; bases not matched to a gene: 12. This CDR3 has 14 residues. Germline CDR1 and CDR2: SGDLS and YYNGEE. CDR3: CASGPGGGIHEQFF. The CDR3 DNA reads TGTGCCAGCGGCCCGGGGGGAGGGATCCATGAGCAGTTCTTC.

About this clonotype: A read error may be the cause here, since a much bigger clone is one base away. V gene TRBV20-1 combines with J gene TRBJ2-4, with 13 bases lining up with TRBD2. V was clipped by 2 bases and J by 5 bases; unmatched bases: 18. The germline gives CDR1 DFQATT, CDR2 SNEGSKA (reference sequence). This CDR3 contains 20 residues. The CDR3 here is CSARRPGLAGDHWGQNIQYF. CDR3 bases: TGCAGTGCTAGAAGACCCGGACTAGCGGGGGACCATTGGGGTCAAAACATTCAGTACTTC.

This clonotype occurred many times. CDR3 bases: TGTGCCAGCAGAGTGGGTGGAGTTCAGCCCCAGCATTTT. Amino acids: CASRVGGVQPQHF. V usage is TRBV2 and J usage is TRBJ1-5; D gene unclear. The CDR3 spans 13 residues. V was trimmed by 6 bases and J by 6 bases, leaving 12 bases between them. Germline V gene sequence: CDR1 SNHLY, CDR2 FYNNEI.

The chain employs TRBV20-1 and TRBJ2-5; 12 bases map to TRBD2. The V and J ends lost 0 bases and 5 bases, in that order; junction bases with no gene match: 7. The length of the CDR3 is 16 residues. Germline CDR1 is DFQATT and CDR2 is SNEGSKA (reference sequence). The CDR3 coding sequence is TGCAGTGCTAGAGACTCTAGCGGGGGGGCGGGGGAGACCCAGTACTTC. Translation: CSARDSSGGAGETQYF.

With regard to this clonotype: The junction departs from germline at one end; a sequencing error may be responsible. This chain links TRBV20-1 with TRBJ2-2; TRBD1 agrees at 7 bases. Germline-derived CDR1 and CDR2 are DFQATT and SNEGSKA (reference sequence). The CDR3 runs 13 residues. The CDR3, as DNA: TGCAGTGCGAGGGAGAAGGGGGCCGGGGAGCTGTTGTTT. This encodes CSAREKGAGELLF.

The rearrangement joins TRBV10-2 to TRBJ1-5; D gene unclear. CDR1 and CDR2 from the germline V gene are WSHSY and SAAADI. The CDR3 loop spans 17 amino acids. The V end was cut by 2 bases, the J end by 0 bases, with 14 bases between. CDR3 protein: CASSEKDRSLSNQPQHF. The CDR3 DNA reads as TGCGCCAGCAGTGAGAAGGATCGGTCCCTTAGCAATCAGCCCCAGCATTTT.

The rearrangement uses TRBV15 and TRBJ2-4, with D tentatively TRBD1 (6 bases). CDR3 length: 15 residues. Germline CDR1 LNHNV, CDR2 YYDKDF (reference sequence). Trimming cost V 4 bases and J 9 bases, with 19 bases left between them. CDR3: CATSIKRQAQAIQYF. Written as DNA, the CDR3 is TGTGCCACCAGCATTAAACGACAGGCCCAAGCCATTCAGTACTTC.

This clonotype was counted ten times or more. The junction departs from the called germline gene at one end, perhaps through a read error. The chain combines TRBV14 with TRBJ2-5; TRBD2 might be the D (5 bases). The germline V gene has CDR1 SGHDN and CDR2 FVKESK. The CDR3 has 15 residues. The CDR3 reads CANSQEPAGGETQYF. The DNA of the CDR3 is TGTGCCAACAGCCAAGAACCGGCGGGCGGGGAGACCCAGTACTTC. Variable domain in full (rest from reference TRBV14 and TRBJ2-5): EAGVTQFPSHSVIEKGQTVTLRCDPISGHDNLYWYRRVMGKEIKFLLHFVKESKQDESGMPNNRFLAERTGGTYSTLKVQPAELEDSGVYFCANSQEPAGGETQYFGPGTRLLVL.

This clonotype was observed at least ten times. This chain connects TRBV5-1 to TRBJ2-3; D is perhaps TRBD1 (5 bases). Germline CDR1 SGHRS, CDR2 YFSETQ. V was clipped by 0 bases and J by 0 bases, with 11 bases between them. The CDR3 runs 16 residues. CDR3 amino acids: CASSLAAGSSTDTQYF. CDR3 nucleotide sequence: TGCGCCAGCAGCTTGGCCGCAGGGTCTAGCACAGATACGCAGTATTTT. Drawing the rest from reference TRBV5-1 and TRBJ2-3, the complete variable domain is KAGVTQTPRYLIKTRGQQVTLSCSPISGHRSVSWYQQTPGQGLQFLFEYFSETQRNKGNFPGRFSGRQFSNSRSEMNVSTLELGDSALYLCASSLAAGSSTDTQYFGPGTRLTVL.

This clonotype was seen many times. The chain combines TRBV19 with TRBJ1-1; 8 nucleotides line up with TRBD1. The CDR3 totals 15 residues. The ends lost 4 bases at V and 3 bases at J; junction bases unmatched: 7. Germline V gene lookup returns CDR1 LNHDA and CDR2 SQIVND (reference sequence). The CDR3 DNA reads TGTGCCAGTAGTACCCAGGGGGCGGGGGACACTGAAGCTTTCTTT. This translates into CASSTQGAGDTEAFF.

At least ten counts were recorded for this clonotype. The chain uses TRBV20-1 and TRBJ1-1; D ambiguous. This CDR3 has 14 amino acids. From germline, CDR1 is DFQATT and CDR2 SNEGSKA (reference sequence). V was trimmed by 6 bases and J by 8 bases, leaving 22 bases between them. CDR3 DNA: TGCAGTGCCACCTACCCGAACGGCGCTTACGAAGCTTTCTTT. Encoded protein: CSATYPNGAYEAFF.

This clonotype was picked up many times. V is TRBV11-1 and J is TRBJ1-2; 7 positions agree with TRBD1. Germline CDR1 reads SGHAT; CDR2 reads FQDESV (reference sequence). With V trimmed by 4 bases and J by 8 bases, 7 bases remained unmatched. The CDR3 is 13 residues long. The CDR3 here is CASSSDRRSGYTF. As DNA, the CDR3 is TGTGCCAGCAGCTCGGACAGGCGGAGCGGCTACACCTTC.

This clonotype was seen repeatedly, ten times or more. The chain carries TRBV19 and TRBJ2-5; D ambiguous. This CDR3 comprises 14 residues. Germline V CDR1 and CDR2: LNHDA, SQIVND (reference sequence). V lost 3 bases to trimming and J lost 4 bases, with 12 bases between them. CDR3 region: CASSMPQVAETQYF. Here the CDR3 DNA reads TGTGCCAGTAGTATGCCTCAGGTCGCAGAGACCCAGTACTTC.

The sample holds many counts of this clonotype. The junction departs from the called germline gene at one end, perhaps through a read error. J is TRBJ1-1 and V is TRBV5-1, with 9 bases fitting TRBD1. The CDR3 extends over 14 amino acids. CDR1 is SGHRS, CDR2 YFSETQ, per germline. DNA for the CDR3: TGTGCCAGCAGCGGGACAGGGTCTGGCACTGAAGCTTTCTTT. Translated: CASSGTGSGTEAFF.

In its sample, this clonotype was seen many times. The DNA of the CDR3 is TGCAGTGTTAGGGGGTCCTATAATTCACCCCTCCACTTT. The encoded protein is CSVRGSYNSPLHF. The chain joins TRBV20-1 to TRBJ1-6; D possibly corresponds to TRBD1 (6 bases). Trimming took 7 bases from V and 1 from J, leaving 8 bases between them. CDR3 length: 13 residues. Germline values: CDR1 DFQATT, CDR2 SNEGSKA (reference sequence).

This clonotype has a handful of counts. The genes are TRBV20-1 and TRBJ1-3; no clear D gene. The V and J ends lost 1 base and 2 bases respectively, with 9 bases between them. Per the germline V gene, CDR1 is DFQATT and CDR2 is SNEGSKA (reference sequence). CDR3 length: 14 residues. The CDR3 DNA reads TGCAGTGCTAGAGTCAGTTTTCCTGGAAACACCATATATTTT. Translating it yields CSARVSFPGNTIYF.

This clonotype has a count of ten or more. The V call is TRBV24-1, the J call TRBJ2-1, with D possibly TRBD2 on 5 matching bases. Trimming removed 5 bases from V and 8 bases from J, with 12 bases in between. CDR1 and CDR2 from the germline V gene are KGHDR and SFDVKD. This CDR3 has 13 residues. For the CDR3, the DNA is TGTGCCACCAGTGGGGGAGCGCGCGATGAGCAGTTCTTC. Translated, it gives CATSGGARDEQFF.

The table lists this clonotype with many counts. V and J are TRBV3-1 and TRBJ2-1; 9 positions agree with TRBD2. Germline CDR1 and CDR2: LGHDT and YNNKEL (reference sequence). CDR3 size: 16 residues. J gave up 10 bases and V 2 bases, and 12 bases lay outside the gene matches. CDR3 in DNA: TGTGCCAGCAGCCAAATGTCGCGGGGGGGGCGAGGGGAGCAGTTCTTC. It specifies CASSQMSRGGRGEQFF.

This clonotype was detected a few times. Written as DNA, the CDR3 is TGTGCCACGGGGGCCGAAACGGAGACCCAGTACTTC. It translates to CATGAETETQYF. The chain has TRBV10-3 and TRBJ2-5, with D perhaps given as TRBD1 or TRBD2 (6 bases each). Deletions cut 10 bases from V and 5 bases from J, with 14 bases between. The CDR3 spans 12 residues. Germline lookup yields CDR1 ENHRY and CDR2 SYGVKD.